These 29 T cell receptor beta chains were sequenced from one sample in a study of blood T cell repertoires in COVID-19. Data came from immunoSEQ multiplex PCR; TCRdb stores just in-frame clones and leaves some out. The data hold approximately 100,000 clones, with about 85% observed a single time. The sequencing sample was made of peripheral blood. The receptors derive from a human donor in a cohort sampled during active COVID-19.

The V call is TRBV19, the J call TRBJ2-7; 13 positions agree with TRBD2. The CDR3 totals 16 residues. Trimming removed 5 bases from V and 3 bases from J; junction bases left unmatched: 7. CDR1 is LNHDA, CDR2 SQIVND, per germline (reference sequence). The CDR3 spells CASSGGTSGTHYEQYF. The CDR3 DNA reads TGTGCCAGTAGTGGAGGGACTAGCGGGACACACTACGAGCAGTACTTC.

The chain couples TRBV27 to TRBJ2-1; perhaps TRBD2 as D (5 bases). CDR3 length equals 15 residues. The germline V gene encodes CDR1 MNHEY and CDR2 SMNVEV (reference sequence). Between the trimmed V and J ends, which lost 6 bases and 0 bases, there was a span of 12 bases. The CDR3 loop is CASRQTGSSYNEQFF. The DNA of the CDR3 is TGTGCCAGCAGGCAGACGGGGAGCTCCTACAATGAGCAGTTCTTC.

This sequence joins TRBV7-9 and TRBJ2-1; D is perhaps TRBD1 (5 bases). Germline lookup yields CDR1 SEHNR and CDR2 FQNEAQ (reference sequence). The CDR3 length is 14 residues. Trimming removed 5 bases from V and 7 bases from J, with 15 bases in between. CDR3 DNA sequence: TGTGCCAGCAGCAGAGACAGTGTTGGTAATGAGCAGTTCTTC. Encoded protein: CASSRDSVGNEQFF.

This clone was recorded a few times. This chain joins TRBV28 and TRBJ1-5; D uncertain. This CDR3 has 13 amino acids. Germline values: CDR1 MDHEN, CDR2 SYDVKM. Deletions cut 6 bases from V and 0 bases from J, with 6 bases between. The CDR3 here is CASREYSNQPQHF. The CDR3, as DNA: TGTGCCAGCAGGGAGTATAGCAATCAGCCCCAGCATTTT.

The chain joins TRBV2 to TRBJ2-7; TRBD2 matches 7 bases. The V segment lost 0 bases and the J segment 4 bases; nucleotides outside the gene matches: 6. CDR3 length: 15 amino acids. The germline V gene encodes CDR1 SNHLY and CDR2 FYNNEI. CDR3 sequence (DNA): TGTGCCAGCAGTGAAGCTCGTGGGAGGGAGTACGAGCAGTACTTC. Translation: CASSEARGREYEQYF.

The gene calls are TRBV11-2 and TRBJ2-5; 12 positions agree with TRBD2. Germline values: CDR1 SGHAT, CDR2 FQNNGV. Losses at the gene ends were 5 bases for V and 4 bases for J; bases not matched to a gene: 5. This CDR3 contains 15 residues. The CDR3 nucleotides are TGTGCCAGCAGCCCCCTAGCGGGAGGGCCAGAGACCCAGTACTTC. Protein sequence: CASSPLAGGPETQYF. Full variable domain (rest looked up from reference TRBV11-2 and TRBJ2-5): EAGVAQSPRYKIIEKRQSVAFWCNPISGHATLYWYQQILGQGPKLLIQFQNNGVVDDSQLPKDRFSAERLKGVDSTLKIQPAKLEDSAVYLCASSPLAGGPETQYFGPGTRLLVL.

The V call is TRBV30, the J call TRBJ2-5; TRBD1 aligns across 8 bases. V lost 2 bases to trimming and J lost 2 bases; unmatched junction nucleotides: 7. The germline gives CDR1 GTSNPN, CDR2 SVGIG (reference sequence). The CDR3 consists of 15 residues. CDR3 DNA sequence: TGTGCCTGGAGTCCCCGACAGGGGCCACAAGAGACCCAGTACTTC. Encoded protein: CAWSPRQGPQETQYF.

The V call is TRBV4-1, the J call TRBJ2-5, with D tentatively TRBD1 (5 bases). The CDR3 totals 14 residues. The V and J ends lost 0 bases and 5 bases respectively, with 10 bases between them. Per the germline V gene, CDR1 is MGHRA and CDR2 is YSYEKL. The CDR3 is CASSQDRVVETQYF. CDR3 nucleotides: TGCGCCAGCAGCCAAGACAGGGTGGTTGAGACCCAGTACTTC.

The rearrangement uses TRBV19 and TRBJ2-3, with D tentatively TRBD2 (5 bases). V dropped 7 bases and J dropped 1 base, with 15 bases sitting between them. Germline V gives CDR1 LNHDA, CDR2 SQIVND (reference sequence). CDR3 length: 15 residues. In nucleotides, the CDR3 is TGTGCCAGTACCCCGGGGATCGGGGGCACAGATACGCAGTATTTT. It codes for CASTPGIGGTDTQYF.

A few counts support this clone. The chain carries TRBV5-4 and TRBJ1-2, with D tentatively TRBD1 (6 bases). Germline CDR1 and CDR2: SGHNT and YYREEE (reference sequence). The germline V and J ends were trimmed by 4 bases and 3 bases, with 13 bases remaining between them. CDR3 length equals 14 residues. CDR3 coding DNA: TGTGCCAGCAGCCCACCACAGGGCTACTATGGCTACACCTTC. This codes for CASSPPQGYYGYTF. Full variable domain (remainder filled in from reference TRBV5-4 and TRBJ1-2): ETGVTQSPTHLIKTRGQQVTLRCSSQSGHNTVSWYQQALGQGPQFIFQYYREEENGRGNFPPRFSGLQFPNYSSELNVNALELDDSALYLCASSPPQGYYGYTFGSGTRLTVV.

The chain carries TRBV6-6 and TRBJ2-4; the match to TRBD1 covers 8 bases. The CDR3 runs to 14 residues. After removal of 8 bases from V and 4 bases from J, the junction contained 7 bases not matched to a gene. Per the germline V gene, CDR1 is MNHNY and CDR2 is SVGAGI (reference sequence). The CDR3 protein is CASFSRTGKNIQYF. The CDR3 DNA follows: TGTGCCAGCTTCTCTAGGACAGGGAAAAACATTCAGTACTTC.

The rearrangement uses TRBV7-2 and TRBJ2-5, with 9 nucleotides matching TRBD2. The CDR3 consists of 16 residues. CDR1 is SGHTA, CDR2 FQGNSA, per germline. Trimming removed 4 bases from V and 1 base from J; junction bases left unmatched: 7. The CDR3 reads CASSSSSGASQETQYF. CDR3 nucleotides: TGTGCCAGCAGCTCATCTAGCGGGGCCTCCCAAGAGACCCAGTACTTC. The full variable domain, its missing parts supplied by reference TRBV7-2 and TRBJ2-5, is GAGVSQSPSNKVTEKGKDVELRCDPISGHTALYWYRQSLGQGLEFLIYFQGNSAPDKSGLPSDRFSAERTGGSVSTLTIQRTQQEDSAVYLCASSSSSGASQETQYFGPGTRLLVL.

The chain carries TRBV7-2 and TRBJ1-5; D is perhaps TRBD1 (5 bases). This CDR3 is built from 16 residues. The V gene's germline CDR1 is SGHTA and CDR2 FQGNSA. V lost 8 bases, J lost 9 bases, and 26 bases lay in between. CDR3 in DNA: TGTGCCAGCGGGTACATGGGGGAGGGAGCAGCAGGGCCCCAGCATTTT. Translation: CASGYMGEGAAGPQHF.

The genes are TRBV20-1 and TRBJ2-7; D not certain. Germline V gene data show CDR1 as DFQATT and CDR2 as SNEGSKA (reference sequence). The CDR3 is 13 amino acids. The V end lost 3 bases, the J end lost 2 bases, and 11 bases lay between the germline ends. In DNA, the CDR3 is TGCAGTGCTAGTTCGCCAGTCACCTACGAGCAGTACTTC. It is translated as CSASSPVTYEQYF.

The chain recombines TRBV28 with TRBJ2-7; 15 bases fit TRBD2. The J segment lost 3 bases and the V segment lost 6 bases, leaving 3 bases of the junction unmatched. Looked up from germline, CDR1 is MDHEN and CDR2 is SYDVKM. The CDR3 sequence is 15 residues long. CDR3 residues: CASRRTSGRVYEQYF. DNA of the CDR3: TGTGCCAGCAGGCGGACTAGCGGGAGGGTCTACGAGCAGTACTTC. The entire variable domain, with the rest obtained from reference TRBV28 and TRBJ2-7, is as follows: DVKVTQSSRYLVKRTGEKVFLECVQDMDHENMFWYRQDPGLGLRLIYFSYDVKMKEKGDIPEGYSVSREKKERFSLILESASTNQTSMYLCASRRTSGRVYEQYFGPGTRLTVT.

The chain has TRBV2 and TRBJ2-1; 8 bases map to TRBD1. This CDR3 has 15 residues. Trimming took 2 bases from V and 8 from J; bases not matched to a gene: 8. Per the germline V gene, CDR1 is SNHLY and CDR2 is FYNNEI. This CDR3 reads CASSEHLQGVYEQFF. The CDR3 DNA sequence: TGTGCCAGCAGTGAACATTTACAGGGGGTCTATGAGCAGTTCTTC.

The rearrangement links TRBV19 to TRBJ2-7; 14 bases align to TRBD2. Germline V lookup: CDR1 LNHDA, CDR2 SQIVND (reference sequence). The CDR3 is made up of 16 amino acids. Trimming removed 5 bases from V and 7 bases from J; junction bases left unmatched: 10. This CDR3 is CASSPGTSGGGKEQYF. The CDR3 DNA is TGTGCCAGTAGTCCAGGGACTAGCGGGGGTGGGAAGGAGCAGTACTTC.

The rearrangement uses TRBV13 and TRBJ2-3; possibly TRBD2 for D (5 bases). Trimming pared 4 bases from V and 3 bases from J, leaving 17 bases between. Germline CDR1 and CDR2: PRHDT and FYEKMQ (reference sequence). CDR3 length: 16 amino acids. CDR3 sequence (DNA): TGTGCCAGCAGCTCCGCCGGACTTGCTGTGACAGATACGCAGTATTTT. As protein: CASSSAGLAVTDTQYF.

V is TRBV7-3 and J is TRBJ1-1; D ambiguous. Trimming took 5 bases from V and 0 from J, leaving 7 bases between them. CDR1 is SGHTA, CDR2 FQGTGA, per germline. This CDR3 comprises 13 residues. The CDR3 is CASSGSMNTEAFF. DNA for the CDR3: TGTGCCAGCAGCGGGAGCATGAACACTGAAGCTTTCTTT.

This clone was found once. V is TRBV21-1 and J is TRBJ2-7; TRBD1 was called by the table and not checked on the DNA. TRBV21-1 is listed as a pseudogene. The CDR3 contains 15 residues. The CDR3 protein is CASRPDRGDSYEQYF. The CDR3 nucleotides read TGTGCCAGCAGACCAGACAGGGGGGACTCCTACGAGCAGTACTTC.

The chain employs TRBV19 and TRBJ2-5; 15 bases are shared with TRBD2. The CDR3 loop spans 16 amino acids. CDR1 is LNHDA and CDR2 is SQIVND in the germline V gene (reference sequence). V shed 7 bases and J 2 bases; nucleotides not matched to a gene: 5. CDR3 residues: CASNPGLAGGQETQYF. The CDR3 bases are TGTGCCAGTAACCCGGGACTAGCGGGAGGTCAAGAGACCCAGTACTTC.

This clone was seen more than once but under ten times. At the DNA level, this CDR3 is encoded by other sequences in the same sample as well. The V gene is TRBV12-3 or TRBV12-4, the J gene TRBJ1-1, with unresolved D. V gave up 4 bases and J gave up 3 bases, with 3 bases separating them. This CDR3 region has 11 residues. CDR3 loop: CASSSYTEAFF. CDR3 bases: TGTGCCAGCAGTTCCTACACTGAAGCTTTCTTT.

The V and J genes are TRBV10-3 and TRBJ1-4; D is possibly TRBD1 (5 bases). The CDR3 length is 16 residues. Trimming took off 6 bases at V and 6 bases at J, with 20 bases between the two ends. Germline V CDR1 and CDR2: ENHRY, SYGVKD. In nucleotides, the CDR3 is TGTGCCATCAGGCCCTCCGTGGGACTCGGCGATGAAAAACTGTTTTTT. Encoded protein: CAIRPSVGLGDEKLFF.

The chain combines TRBV30 with TRBJ1-5; D is unresolved. The V gene's germline CDR1 is GTSNPN and CDR2 SVGIG (reference sequence). Between the trimmed V and J ends, which lost 0 bases and 5 bases, there was a span of 14 bases. The CDR3 sequence is 15 residues long. The CDR3 reads CAWSVGLGTYQPQHF. The DNA of the CDR3 is TGTGCCTGGAGTGTTGGGCTCGGAACTTATCAGCCCCAGCATTTT. Combining the CDR3 with reference TRBV30 and TRBJ1-5 gives the whole variable domain SQTIHQWPATLVQPVGSPLSLECTVEGTSNPNLYWYRQAAGRGLQLLFYSVGIGQISSEVPQNLSASRPQDRQFILSSKKLLLSDSGFYLCAWSVGLGTYQPQHFGDGTRLSIL.

V gene TRBV10-3 combines with J gene TRBJ2-7; 10 bases agree with TRBD1. Germline CDR1 is ENHRY and CDR2 is SYGVKD. This CDR3 contains 18 residues. With 0 bases clipped from V and 6 bases from J, the junction kept 14 bases outside the gene matches. The CDR3: CAISESKLLGQGSAEQYF. The CDR3 DNA sequence: TGTGCCATCAGTGAGTCGAAACTGCTGGGACAGGGGTCCGCCGAGCAGTACTTC.

This clone was recorded once. The rearrangement joins TRBV20-1 to TRBJ1-1, with TRBD1 as a possible D gene (5 bases). CDR3 size: 16 residues. V shed 3 bases and J shed 5 bases, with 22 bases lying between them. Germline CDR1 DFQATT, CDR2 SNEGSKA (reference sequence). The CDR3 protein is CSASKLTAGGWTEAFF. DNA for the CDR3: TGCAGTGCTAGTAAATTGACGGCGGGGGGGTGGACTGAAGCTTTCTTT.

The chain couples TRBV20-1 to TRBJ1-1, with D possibly being TRBD1 (6 bases). The CDR3 is made up of 11 amino acids. Trimming removed 3 bases at V and 6 bases at J, with 8 bases between. Germline values: CDR1 DFQATT, CDR2 SNEGSKA (reference sequence). The CDR3 DNA reads TGCAGTGCTAGGGACAGCCCTGAAGCTTTCTTT. Translation: CSARDSPEAFF.

The V gene is TRBV4-1, the J gene TRBJ2-5; TRBD2 might be the D (6 bases). V dropped 1 base and J dropped 5 bases, with 23 bases sitting between them. This CDR3 has 18 amino acids. The germline V gene encodes CDR1 MGHRA and CDR2 YSYEKL. CDR3 loop: CASSQGPRGRDREETQYF. The CDR3 coding sequence is TGCGCCAGCAGCCAAGGGCCGAGGGGTAGAGATCGGGAGGAGACCCAGTACTTC.

The J gene is TRBJ2-7, the V gene TRBV5-1; D uncertain. Trimming shortened V by 4 bases and J by 0 bases, and 8 bases separated the two germline ends. The CDR3 is made up of 13 amino acids. Germline V CDR1 and CDR2: SGHRS, YFSETQ. The CDR3 DNA reads TGCGCCAGCAGCCCGCGTCCCTCCTACGAGCAGTACTTC. Residues: CASSPRPSYEQYF.